The 3 T cell receptor beta chains below all came from one sample that was sequenced in a study of preoperative IRX-2 immunotherapy in early breast cancer. This sample's treatment: preoperative locoregional IRX-2 cytokine immunotherapy. Profiling relied on immunoSEQ multiplex PCR, and the TCRdb table lists in-frame clones only, not all of them. The data show roughly 62,000 clones, 94% seen once. The sample was gathered from a patient treated with IRX-2 immunotherapy. All receptors come from a human donor with breast cancer.

This clone has a single count. CDR3 sequence reads: CASSLAWDARTSGRPLTGELFF. Here the CDR3 DNA reads TGCGCCAGCAGCTTGGCCTGGGATGCGAGGACTAGCGGGAGGCCCCTCACCGGGGAGCTGTTTTTT. The rearrangement joins TRBV5-1 to TRBJ2-2, with 14 nucleotides matching TRBD2. This CDR3 is built from 22 residues. Germline CDR1 and CDR2: SGHRS and YFSETQ. V was clipped by 0 bases and J by 4 bases; unmatched bases: 17.

The chain joins TRBV7-2 to TRBJ2-3, with D hard to call. The CDR3 is 16 amino acids. Deletions cut 7 bases from V and 2 bases from J, with 19 bases between. From germline, CDR1 is SGHTA and CDR2 FQGNSA. CDR3 region: CASTQTWTLVTDTQYF. The CDR3, as DNA: TGTGCCAGCACCCAAACCTGGACCCTCGTCACAGATACGCAGTATTTT.

The chain recombines TRBV15 with TRBJ2-1; 16 bases map to TRBD2. This CDR3 contains 17 residues. The V gene's germline CDR1 is LNHNV and CDR2 YYDKDF (reference sequence). The ends lost 4 bases at V and 4 bases at J; junction bases unmatched: 4. The DNA of the CDR3 is TGTGCCACCAGCAAGGGACTAGCGGGGGGGCCTTACAATGAGCAGTTCTTC. This gives the protein CATSKGLAGGPYNEQFF.